This TCR beta chain was sequenced in a study of T cell responses to AZD1222 COVID-19 vaccine. Points on this clone: Its cognate antigen is unknown.

Findings and caveats of the study: Nearly half of unique spike-specific TCRs reportedly avoided B.1.351 and B.1.1.7 mutated regions. At baseline, seropositivity was found in only 5 to 7 AZD1222 recipients. Distributed over spike, vaccine-associated CD4 TCRs predominated at 160-218 and 743-854. White British people made up most donors, females outnumbered males, and clonal diversity was possibly underestimated.

Data came from immunoSEQ multiplex PCR; TCRdb stores just in-frame clones and leaves some out. The profile covers fewer than 120,000 clones, with around 81% appearing a single time and approximately 5% taken by the ten largest. The source material was peripheral blood, sampled on day 0 of AZD1222 vaccination. This sequence originates from an adult in good health.

CDR3 loop: CASSRVQGNGYTF. Here the CDR3 DNA reads TGTGCCAGCAGCCGGGTGCAGGGAAATGGCTACACCTTC. The chain recombines TRBV3-1 (or the pseudogene TRBV3-2) with TRBJ1-2, with D possibly TRBD1 on 5 matching bases. Germline V gives CDR1 LGHDT, CDR2 YNNKEL (reference sequence). The CDR3 contains 13 residues. V was shortened by 4 bases and J by 6 bases, with 12 bases between the two germline ends.